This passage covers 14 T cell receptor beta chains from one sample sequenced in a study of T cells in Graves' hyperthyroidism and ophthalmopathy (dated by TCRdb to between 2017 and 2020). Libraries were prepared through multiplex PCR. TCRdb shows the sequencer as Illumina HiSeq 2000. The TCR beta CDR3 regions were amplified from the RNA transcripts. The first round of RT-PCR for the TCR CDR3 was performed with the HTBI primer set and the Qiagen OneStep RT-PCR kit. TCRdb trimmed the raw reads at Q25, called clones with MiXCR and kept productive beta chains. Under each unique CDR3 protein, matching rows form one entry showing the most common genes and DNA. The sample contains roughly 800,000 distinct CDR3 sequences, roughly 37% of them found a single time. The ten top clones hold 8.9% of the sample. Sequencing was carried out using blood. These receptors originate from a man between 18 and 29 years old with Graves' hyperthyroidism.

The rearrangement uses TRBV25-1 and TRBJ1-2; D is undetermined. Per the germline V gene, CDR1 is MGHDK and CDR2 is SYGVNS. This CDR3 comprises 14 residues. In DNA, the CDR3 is TGTGCTAGAGATCCTAGCAACAGCGACTATGGCTACACCTTC. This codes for CARDPSNSDYGYTF.

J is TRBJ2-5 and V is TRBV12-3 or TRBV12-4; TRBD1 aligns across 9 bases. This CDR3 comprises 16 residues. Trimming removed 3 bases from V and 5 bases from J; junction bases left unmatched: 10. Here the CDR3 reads CASSLGTGGGGETQYF. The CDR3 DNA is TGTGCCAGCAGTTTGGGCACAGGGGGCGGAGGGGAGACCCAGTACTTC.

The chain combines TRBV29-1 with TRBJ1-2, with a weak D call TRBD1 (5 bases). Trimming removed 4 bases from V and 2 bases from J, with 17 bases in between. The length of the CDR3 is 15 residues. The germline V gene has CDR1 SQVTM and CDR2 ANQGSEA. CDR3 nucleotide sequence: TGCAGCGTTGGTGGGTCCGGTGGGGCGAACTATGGCTACACCTTC. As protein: CSVGGSGGANYGYTF.

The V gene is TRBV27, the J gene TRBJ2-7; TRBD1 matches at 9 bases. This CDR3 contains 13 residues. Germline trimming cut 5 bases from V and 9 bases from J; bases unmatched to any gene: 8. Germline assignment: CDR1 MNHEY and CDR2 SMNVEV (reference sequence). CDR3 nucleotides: TGTGCCAGCAGTCCTATGGACAGGGGAGGGCAGTACTTC. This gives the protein CASSPMDRGGQYF.

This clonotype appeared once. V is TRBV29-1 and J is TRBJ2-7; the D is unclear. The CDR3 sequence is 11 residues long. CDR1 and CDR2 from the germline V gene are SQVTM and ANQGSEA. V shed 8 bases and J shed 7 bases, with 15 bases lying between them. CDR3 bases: TGCAGCAGTCCGACCGGTTATGAGCAGTACTTC. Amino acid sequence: CSSPTGYEQYF.

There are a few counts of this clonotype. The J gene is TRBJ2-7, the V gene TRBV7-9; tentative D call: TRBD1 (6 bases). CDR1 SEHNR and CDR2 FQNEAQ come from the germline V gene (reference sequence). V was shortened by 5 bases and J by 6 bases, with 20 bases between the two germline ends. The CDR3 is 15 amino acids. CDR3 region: CASSLTGTQLSEQYF. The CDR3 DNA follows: TGTGCCAGCAGCCTAACCGGGACACAACTCTCCGAGCAGTACTTC.

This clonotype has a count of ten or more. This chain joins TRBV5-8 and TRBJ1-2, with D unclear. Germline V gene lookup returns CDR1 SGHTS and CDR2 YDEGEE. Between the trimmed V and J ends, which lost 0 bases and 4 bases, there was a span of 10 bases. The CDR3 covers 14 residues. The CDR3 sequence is CASSLVQSGYGYTF. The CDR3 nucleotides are TGTGCCAGCAGCTTGGTGCAGTCGGGCTATGGCTACACCTTC.

CDR3 residues: CASSASYRTGDEQYF. The CDR3 DNA reads TGCGCCAGCAGCGCCAGTTACCGGACAGGGGACGAGCAGTACTTC. The chain uses TRBV4-1 and TRBJ2-7; 9 bases agree with TRBD1. The germline CDR1 and CDR2 sequences are MGHRA and YSYEKL. The CDR3 has 15 amino acids. The V and J ends lost 5 bases and 5 bases, in that order; junction bases with no gene match: 10.

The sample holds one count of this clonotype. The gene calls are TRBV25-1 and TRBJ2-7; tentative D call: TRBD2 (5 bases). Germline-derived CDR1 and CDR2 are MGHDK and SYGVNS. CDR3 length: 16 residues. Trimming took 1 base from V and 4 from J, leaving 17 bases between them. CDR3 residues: CASSEWGARVTYEQYF. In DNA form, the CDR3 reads TGTGCCAGCAGTGAATGGGGAGCTAGGGTAACGTACGAGCAGTACTTC.

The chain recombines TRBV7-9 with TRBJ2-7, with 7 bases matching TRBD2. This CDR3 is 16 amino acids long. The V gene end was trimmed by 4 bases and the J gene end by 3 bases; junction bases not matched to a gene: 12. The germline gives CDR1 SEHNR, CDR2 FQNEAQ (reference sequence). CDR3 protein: CASSSIFGRGNYEQYF. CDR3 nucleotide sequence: TGTGCCAGCAGCTCGATTTTTGGGCGGGGGAACTACGAGCAGTACTTC. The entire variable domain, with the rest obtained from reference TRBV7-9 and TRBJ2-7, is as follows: DTGVSQNPRHKITKRGQNVTFRCDPISEHNRLYWYRQTLGQGPEFLTYFQNEAQLEKSRLLSDRFSAERPKGSFSTLEIQRTEQGDSAMYLCASSSIFGRGNYEQYFGPGTRLTVT.

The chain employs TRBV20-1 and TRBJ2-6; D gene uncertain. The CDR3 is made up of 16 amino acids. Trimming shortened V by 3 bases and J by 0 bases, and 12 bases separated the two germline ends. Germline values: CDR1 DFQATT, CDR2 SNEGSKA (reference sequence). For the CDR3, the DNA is TGCAGTGCTAGTCTTTCAGGACGCTCTGGGGCCAACGTCCTGACTTTC. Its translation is CSASLSGRSGANVLTF.

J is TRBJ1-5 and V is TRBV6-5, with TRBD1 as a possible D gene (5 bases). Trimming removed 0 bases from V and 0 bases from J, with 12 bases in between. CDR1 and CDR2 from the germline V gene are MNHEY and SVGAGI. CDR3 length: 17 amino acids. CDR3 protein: CASSYSVGVPSNQPQHF. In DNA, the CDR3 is TGTGCCAGCAGTTACTCGGTGGGGGTCCCTAGCAATCAGCCCCAGCATTTT.

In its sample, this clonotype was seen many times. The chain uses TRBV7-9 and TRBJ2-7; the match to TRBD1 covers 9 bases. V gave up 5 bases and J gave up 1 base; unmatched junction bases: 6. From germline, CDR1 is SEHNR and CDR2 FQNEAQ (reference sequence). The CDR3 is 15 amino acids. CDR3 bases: TGTGCCAGCAGCAAAGTGGGACAGGGTTCCTACGAGCAGTACTTC. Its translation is CASSKVGQGSYEQYF.

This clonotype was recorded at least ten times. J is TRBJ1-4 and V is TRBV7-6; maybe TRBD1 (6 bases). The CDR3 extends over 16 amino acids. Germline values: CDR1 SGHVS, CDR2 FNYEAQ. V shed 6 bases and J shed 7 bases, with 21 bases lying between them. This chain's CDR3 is CASSYEYRAEGEKLFF. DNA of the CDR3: TGTGCCAGCAGTTATGAGTACAGGGCTGAGGGTGAAAAACTGTTTTTT.